This T cell receptor (beta chain) emerged from a study of blood T cell repertoires in COVID-19. As for the study in general: In each case, the material was cDNA or gDNA derived from T cells, B-cell-depleted T cells, or PBMCs.

Authors' analysis steps: Nucleated cell number was recorded as an estimate derived from reference gene primer amplification. Clones were sequenced by immunoSEQ multiplex PCR, and TCRdb holds only the in-frame ones, with some missing. V and J calls and clone size are as listed in that table; D and trimming were resolved from the DNA. The data show roughly 120,000 clones, with around 80% seen just once and around 7.5% held by the top ten. The CDR3 is 17 amino acids. Germline CDR1 reads SGHRS; CDR2 reads YFSETQ. V was clipped by 3 bases and J by 1 base, with 19 bases between them. The sequence was collected from a man aged 65 to 85 with active or convalescent COVID-19. The rearrangement joins TRBV5-1 to TRBJ1-1, with a tentative D call TRBD1 (6 bases). The sequenced sample consisted of peripheral blood. This CDR3 is CASSSNQLGTKNTEAFF. The CDR3 DNA sequence: TGCGCCAGCAGCTCGAATCAACTCGGGACAAAGAACACTGAAGCTTTCTTT. The full variable domain, its missing parts supplied by reference TRBV5-1 and TRBJ1-1, is KAGVTQTPRYLIKTRGQQVTLSCSPISGHRSVSWYQQTPGQGLQFLFEYFSETQRNKGNFPGRFSGRQFSNSRSEMNVSTLELGDSALYLCASSSNQLGTKNTEAFFGQGTRLTVV.